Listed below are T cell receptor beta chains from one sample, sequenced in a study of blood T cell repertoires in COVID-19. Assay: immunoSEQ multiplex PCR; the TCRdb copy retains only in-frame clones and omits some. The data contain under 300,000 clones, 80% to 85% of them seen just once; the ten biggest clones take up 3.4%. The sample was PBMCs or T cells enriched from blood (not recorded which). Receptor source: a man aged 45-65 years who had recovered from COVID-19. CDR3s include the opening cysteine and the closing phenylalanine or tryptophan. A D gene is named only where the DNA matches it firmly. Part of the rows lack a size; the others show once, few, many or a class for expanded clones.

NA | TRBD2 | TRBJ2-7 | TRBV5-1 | CASSLVGTTSGEQYF | TGCGCCAGCAGCTTGGTTGGGACTACAAGTGGCGAGCAGTACTTC
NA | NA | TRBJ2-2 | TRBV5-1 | CASRLGAGVPGELFF | TGCGCCAGCAGGCTGGGGGCAGGGGTTCCCGGGGAGCTGTTTTTT
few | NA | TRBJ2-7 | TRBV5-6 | CASSFSVNEQYF | TGTGCCAGCAGCTTTTCGGTGAACGAGCAGTACTTC
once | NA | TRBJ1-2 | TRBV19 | CASSMSSGLLYGYTF | TGTGCCAGTAGTATGTCATCGGGACTACTCTATGGCTACACCTTC
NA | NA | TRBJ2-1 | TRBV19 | CASSFQTTSVEQFF | TGTGCCAGTAGTTTCCAGACTACCTCAGTTGAGCAGTTCTTC
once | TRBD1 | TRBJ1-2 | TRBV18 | CASSRTGNYGYTF | TGTGCCAGCTCCCGGACAGGGAACTATGGCTACACCTTC
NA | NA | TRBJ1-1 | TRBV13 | CASSSNTLTGNTEAFF | TGTGCCAGCAGCTCCAACACCCTGACAGGGAACACTGAAGCTTTCTTT
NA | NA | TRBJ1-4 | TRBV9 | CASSVEADGNEKLFF | TGTGCCAGCAGCGTAGAGGCCGACGGGAATGAAAAACTGTTTTTT
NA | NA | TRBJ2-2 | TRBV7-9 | CASSFGGVGELFF | TGTGCCAGCAGCTTCGGTGGTGTCGGGGAGCTGTTTTTT
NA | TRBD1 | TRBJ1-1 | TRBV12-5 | CASGPDRGMNTEAFF | TGTGCTAGTGGGCCCGACAGGGGGATGAACACTGAAGCTTTCTTT
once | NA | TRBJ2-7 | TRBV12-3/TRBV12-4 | CASSFSGYEQYF | TGTGCCAGCAGTTTTAGCGGCTACGAGCAGTACTTC
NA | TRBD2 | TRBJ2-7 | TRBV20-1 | CSASPPAGSSYEQYF | TGCAGTGCTAGTCCCCCAGCGGGGAGTTCCTACGAGCAGTACTTC
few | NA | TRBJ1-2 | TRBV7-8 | CASSLERGSYGYTF | TGTGCCAGCAGCTTAGAAAGGGGGAGCTATGGCTACACCTTC
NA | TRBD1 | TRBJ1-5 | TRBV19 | CASSITGGGQPQHF | TGTGCCAGTAGTATCACAGGGGGCGGACAGCCCCAGCATTTT
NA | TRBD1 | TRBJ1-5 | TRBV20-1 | CSASRGQGNQPQHF | TGCAGTGCTAGTCGGGGACAGGGCAATCAGCCCCAGCATTTT
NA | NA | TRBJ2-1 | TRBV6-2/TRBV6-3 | CASSYLPGQGALAGKYEQFF | TGTGCCAGCAGTTACCTGCCGGGACAGGGTGCACTAGCGGGGAAGTATGAGCAGTTCTTC
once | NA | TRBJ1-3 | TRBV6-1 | CASSEAGGGGNTIYF | TGTGCCAGCAGTGAGGCGGGGGGCGGTGGAAACACCATATATTTT
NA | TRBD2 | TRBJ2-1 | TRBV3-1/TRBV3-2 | CASSPRLSGRADEQFF | TGTGCCAGCAGCCCACGACTAAGCGGGAGAGCCGATGAGCAGTTCTTC
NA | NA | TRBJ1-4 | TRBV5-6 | CASSLQGDITNEKLFF | TGTGCCAGCAGCTTGCAAGGGGATATAACTAATGAAAAACTGTTTTTT
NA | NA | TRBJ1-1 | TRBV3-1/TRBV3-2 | CASSRSTGPEAFF | TGTGCCAGCAGCCGCTCGACAGGCCCAGAAGCTTTCTTT
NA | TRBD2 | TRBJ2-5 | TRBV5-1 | CASSLPSGGETQYF | TGCGCCAGCAGCTTGCCTAGCGGGGGCGAGACCCAGTACTTC
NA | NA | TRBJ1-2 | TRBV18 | CASSPGDRYGYTF | TGTGCCAGCTCACCCGGGGATCGCTATGGCTACACCTTC
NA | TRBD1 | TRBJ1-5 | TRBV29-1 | CSVTGTGDQPQHF | TGCAGCGTAACCGGGACAGGGGATCAGCCCCAGCATTTT
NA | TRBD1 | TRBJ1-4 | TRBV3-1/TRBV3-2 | CASSGGQGFNEKLFF | TGTGCCAGCAGCGGAGGACAGGGATTTAATGAAAAACTGTTTTTT
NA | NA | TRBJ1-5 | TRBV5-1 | CASSLQGDQPQHF | TGCGCCAGCAGCTTGCAGGGTGATCAGCCCCAGCATTTT
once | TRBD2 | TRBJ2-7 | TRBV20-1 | CSASRGTGTSGFGYEQYF | TGCAGTGCTAGTAGGGGGACCGGGACTAGCGGGTTTGGCTACGAGCAGTACTTC
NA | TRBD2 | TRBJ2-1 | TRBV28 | CASSSSGRTGNYNEQFF | TGTGCCAGCAGTTCTAGCGGGAGGACCGGGAACTACAATGAGCAGTTCTTC
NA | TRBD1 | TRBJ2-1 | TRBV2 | CANPGTGGYNEQFF | TGTGCCAATCCCGGGACAGGAGGGTACAATGAGCAGTTCTTC
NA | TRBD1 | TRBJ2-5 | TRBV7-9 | CASSLVALDRVAETQYF | TGTGCCAGCAGCTTAGTGGCCCTGGACAGGGTGGCGGAGACCCAGTACTTC
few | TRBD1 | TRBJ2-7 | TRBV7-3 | CASSPGQGYEQYF | TGTGCCAGCAGCCCTGGACAGGGTTACGAGCAGTACTTC
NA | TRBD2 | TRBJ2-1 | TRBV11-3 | CASTPGTGTSGRADEQFF | TGTGCCAGCACCCCCGGGACAGGGACTAGCGGGAGGGCCGATGAGCAGTTCTTC
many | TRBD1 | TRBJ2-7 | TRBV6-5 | CASRNTGGESYEQYF | TGTGCCAGCAGGAATACAGGGGGCGAATCCTACGAGCAGTACTTC
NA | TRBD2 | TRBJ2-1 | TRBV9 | CASSVARLAGGYNEQFF | TGTGCCAGCAGCGTAGCTCGACTAGCGGGAGGGTACAATGAGCAGTTCTTC
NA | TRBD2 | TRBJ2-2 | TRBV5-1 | CASTLAGGNTGELFF | TGCGCCAGCACCTTAGCGGGGGGGAACACCGGGGAGCTGTTTTTT
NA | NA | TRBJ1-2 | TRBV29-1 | CSVGDSGYTF | TGCAGCGTTGGCGATAGCGGCTACACCTTC
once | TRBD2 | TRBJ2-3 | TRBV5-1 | CASSLEAGATDTQYF | TGCGCCAGCAGCTTGGAAGCGGGGGCCACAGATACGCAGTATTTT
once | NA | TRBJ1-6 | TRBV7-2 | CASSLLGTPNKGSPLHF | TGTGCCAGCAGCTTGCTGGGGACACCCAACAAAGGTTCACCCCTCCACTTT
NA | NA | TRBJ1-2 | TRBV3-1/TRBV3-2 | CASSQVDRYSMGYTF | TGTGCCAGCAGCCAAGTGGACAGATATTCTATGGGCTACACCTTC
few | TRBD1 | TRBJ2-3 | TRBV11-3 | CASSLTVTGTGYTDTQYF | TGTGCCAGCAGCTTAACGGTGACCGGGACAGGGTACACAGATACGCAGTATTTT
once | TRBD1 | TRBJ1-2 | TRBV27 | CASSPRTGGGYGYTF | TGTGCCAGCAGTCCCAGGACAGGGGGCGGCTATGGCTACACCTTC
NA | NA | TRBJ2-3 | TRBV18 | CASSPRGEPYTQYF | TGTGCCAGCTCACCGCGAGGTGAACCTTATACGCAGTATTTT
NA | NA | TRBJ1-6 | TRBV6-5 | CASSLSSPLHF | TGTGCCAGCAGCTTGAGTTCACCCCTCCACTTT
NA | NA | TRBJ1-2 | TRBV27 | CASSSNRVHYGYTF | TGTGCCAGCAGTTCCAACAGGGTACACTATGGCTACACCTTC
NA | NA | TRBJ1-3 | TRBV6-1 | CASSEPAMGRLNGNTIYF | TGTGCCAGCAGTGAACCGGCGATGGGCCGGCTTAATGGAAACACCATATATTTT
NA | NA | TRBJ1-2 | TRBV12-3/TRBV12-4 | CASSFSGPGGYTF | TGTGCCAGCAGTTTTTCAGGGCCGGGCGGCTACACCTTC
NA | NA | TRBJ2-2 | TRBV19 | CASSRIPPGAQGGELFF | TGTGCCAGTAGTAGGATACCCCCAGGGGCACAAGGCGGGGAGCTGTTTTTT
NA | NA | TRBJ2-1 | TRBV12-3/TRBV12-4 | CASSPNSASEQFF | TGTGCCAGCAGTCCGAATAGCGCCTCTGAGCAGTTCTTC
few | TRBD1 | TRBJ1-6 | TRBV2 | CASSGEGTGNSPLHF | TGTGCCAGCAGTGGAGAAGGGACAGGTAATTCACCCCTCCACTTT
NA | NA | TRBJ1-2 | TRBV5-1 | CASSLAGEVYGYTF | TGCGCCAGCAGCTTGGCCGGTGAAGTTTATGGCTACACCTTC
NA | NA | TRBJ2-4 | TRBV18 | CASSPGLSVMNIQYF | TGTGCCAGCTCACCGGGCCTCAGTGTCATGAACATTCAGTACTTC
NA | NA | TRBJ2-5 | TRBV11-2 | CASSPGVSGETQYF | TGTGCCAGCAGCCCGGGAGTATCCGGTGAGACCCAGTACTTC
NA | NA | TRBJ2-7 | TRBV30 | CAWSDFSGGGYEQYF | TGTGCCTGGAGTGATTTTTCAGGGGGAGGCTACGAGCAGTACTTC
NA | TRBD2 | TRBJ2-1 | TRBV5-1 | CASSRSGSAYDEQFF | TGCGCCAGCAGCCGTAGCGGGAGCGCCTATGATGAGCAGTTCTTC
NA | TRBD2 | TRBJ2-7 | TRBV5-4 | CASSLELAGVYEQYF | TGTGCCAGCAGCTTGGAACTAGCGGGAGTGTACGAGCAGTACTTC
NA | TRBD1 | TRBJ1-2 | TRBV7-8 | CASSWRTGGDNYGYTF | TGTGCCAGCAGCTGGCGGACAGGGGGCGATAACTATGGCTACACCTTC